The source of this T cell receptor beta chain is a study of cytomegalovirus exposure and HLA in healthy donors. V trimming: 6 bases; J trimming: 6 bases; junction bases outside the gene matches: 5. The CDR3 loop spans 14 amino acids. CDR1 is SNHLY, CDR2 FYNNEI, per germline. Primers: 60 Vbeta forward and 13 Jbeta reverse. Clones were sequenced by immunoSEQ multiplex PCR, and TCRdb holds only the in-frame ones, with some missing. This sample has under 200,000 clones, with roughly 85% found just once. This clonotype was sampled from a man aged 45-65 years in good health and CMV-seropositive. The chain couples TRBV2 to TRBJ2-2; TRBD1 matches 9 bases. Material: PBMCs. CDR3 in amino acids: CASRGQGSSGELFF. CDR3 bases: TGTGCCAGCAGGGGACAGGGAAGTTCCGGGGAGCTGTTTTTT.